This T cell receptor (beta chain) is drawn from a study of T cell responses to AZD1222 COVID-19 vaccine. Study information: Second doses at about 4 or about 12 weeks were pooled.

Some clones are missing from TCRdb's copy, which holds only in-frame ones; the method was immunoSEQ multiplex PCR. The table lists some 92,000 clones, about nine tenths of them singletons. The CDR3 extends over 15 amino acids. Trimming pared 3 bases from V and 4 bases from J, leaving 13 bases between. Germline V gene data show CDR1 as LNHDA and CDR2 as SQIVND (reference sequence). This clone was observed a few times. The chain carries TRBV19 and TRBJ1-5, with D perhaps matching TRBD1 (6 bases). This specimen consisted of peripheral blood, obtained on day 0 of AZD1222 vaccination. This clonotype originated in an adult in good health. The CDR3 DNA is TGTGCCAGTAGTATCGGGCAGGGGAGGAATCAGCCCCAGCATTTT. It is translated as CASSIGQGRNQPQHF.